This T cell receptor (beta chain) was retrieved from a study of T cell changes during pregnancy in multiple sclerosis. Germline CDR1 is SEHNR and CDR2 is FQNEAQ (reference sequence). CDR3 length equals 15 residues. V was pared by 4 bases and J by 4 bases, with 10 bases of the junction left unmatched. Profiling relied on immunoSEQ multiplex PCR, and the TCRdb table lists in-frame clones only, not all of them. The sample lists 35,000 to 40,000 clones; 75% to 95% were seen once. The sequenced sample was CD4+ T cells from peripheral blood mononuclear cells, obtained in the third trimester of pregnancy. This rearrangement joins TRBV7-9 to TRBJ2-7, with 7 nucleotides matching TRBD2. The receptor's source is a female donor in good health, enrolled as a control in a pregnancy study. The chain's CDR3 is CASSSGREISYEQYF. In nucleotides, the CDR3 is TGTGCCAGCAGCTCAGGGCGGGAGATTTCTTACGAGCAGTACTTC. The whole variable domain, filled in from reference TRBV7-9 and TRBJ2-7, reads DTGVSQNPRHKITKRGQNVTFRCDPISEHNRLYWYRQTLGQGPEFLTYFQNEAQLEKSRLLSDRFSAERPKGSFSTLEIQRTEQGDSAMYLCASSSGREISYEQYFGPGTRLTVT.